Shown below are 5 T cell receptor beta chains from a single sample sequenced in a study of tumor-infiltrating lymphocytes in localized non-small cell lung cancer. Here immunoSEQ multiplex PCR was the method, and the copy in TCRdb shows in-frame clones only, minus some. The sample lists about 10,000 clones, 80% to 90% occurring once. Sequencing input: uninvolved lung tissue not adjacent to the tumor. These receptor sequences come from a human donor with non-small cell lung cancer.

The chain links TRBV11-3 to TRBJ1-1, with a tentative D call TRBD1 (5 bases). V shed 3 bases and J shed 5 bases, with 7 bases lying between them. This CDR3 is built from 12 residues. Germline values: CDR1 SGHNT, CDR2 YENEEA. CDR3 loop: CASSFRGTEAFF. The CDR3 DNA reads TGTGCCAGCAGCTTCCGGGGGACTGAAGCTTTCTTT.

This clone occurred once. J is TRBJ1-5 and V is TRBV4-1; 8 positions agree with TRBD1. Per germline, CDR1 MGHRA and CDR2 YSYEKL. This CDR3 spans 16 amino acids. V lost 0 bases and J lost 5; bases outside the gene matches: 6. For the CDR3, the DNA is TGCGCCAGCAGCCAAGATGGACAGGGTCTATATCAGCCCCAGCATTTT. Its translation is CASSQDGQGLYQPQHF.

The chain recombines TRBV6-1 with TRBJ2-1; tentative D call: TRBD2 (6 bases). Trimming took off 1 base at V and 0 bases at J, with 13 bases between the two ends. This CDR3 contains 17 residues. Germline V lookup: CDR1 MNHNS, CDR2 SASEGT. In DNA form, the CDR3 reads TGTGCCAGCAGTGAAGGGGGGGTGGGGTCCTCCTACAATGAGCAGTTCTTC. This sequence encodes CASSEGGVGSSYNEQFF.

The chain is built from TRBV4-1 and TRBJ2-5, with D possibly called TRBD1 or TRBD2 (5 bases each). Germline CDR1 reads MGHRA; CDR2 reads YSYEKL. V was clipped by 0 bases and J by 3 bases, with 8 bases between them. This CDR3 has 14 residues. The CDR3 DNA reads as TGCGCCAGCAGCCAAGATCGAGGGGAAGAGACCCAGTACTTC. This translates into CASSQDRGEETQYF.

This rearrangement joins TRBV7-6 to TRBJ1-1; the match to TRBD1 covers 7 bases. V lost 4 bases to trimming and J lost 1 base; unmatched junction nucleotides: 9. There are 16 residues in the CDR3. CDR1 and CDR2 (germline): SGHVS, FNYEAQ. The CDR3 spells CASSSIRRTGNTEAFF. The CDR3 coding sequence is TGTGCCAGCAGCTCTATCCGACGGACAGGGAACACTGAAGCTTTCTTT.